This TCR beta chain was observed in a study of beta chain features in type 1 diabetes. In this sample, this clone turned up a few times. Its specificity is unknown. Reverse transcription of all isolated RNA meant that expressed TCRB transcripts were sequenced. Only in-frame clones appear in the TCRdb table, and some are missing; sequencing was by immunoSEQ multiplex PCR. Of 150,000 to 200,000 clones in the sample, approximately 8% were seen once. The study's findings and limits: Shortening of TCRB CDR3s, moderate but significant, appeared in all four CD4+ subsets of Type 1 diabetes patients.

This sequence was found in a man younger than 35 with type 1 diabetes. Sequencing used central memory CD4+ T cells from blood.

In DNA form, the CDR3 reads TGTGCCAGCAGTGCTCCCTATCGAGCGGGGGAAGCTTTCTTT. Translating gives CASSAPYRAGEAFF. This chain links TRBV27 with TRBJ1-1; D call uncertain. The CDR3 has 14 residues. V was cut by 5 bases and J by 8 bases, with 18 bases left in between. The germline V gene encodes CDR1 MNHEY and CDR2 SMNVEV (reference sequence).